This T cell receptor beta chain was obtained from a study of identical twins. The germline V and J ends were trimmed by 2 bases and 1 base, with 12 bases remaining between them. There are 15 residues in the CDR3. Germline values: CDR1 DFQATT, CDR2 SNEGSKA (reference sequence). In this sample, this clonotype turned up a few times. A universal primer site was incorporated via template switching, and the cDNA contained unique molecular identifiers. MiXCR was run by TCRdb on the 5' RACE reads, yielding one entry per CDR3 protein. The data show around 480,000 distinct CDR3 sequences, with more than 13% seen just once and approximately 0.52% held by the top ten. Separately, the same data were catalogued under a study of yellow fever vaccine responses in identical twins.

Sequences were obtained from CD4+ T cells sorted from blood. J is TRBJ2-4 and V is TRBV20-1; possible D gene TRBD1, 6 bases. This receptor was identified in a woman in her late teens or twenties in good health. CDR3 amino acids: CSARTGSLAKNIQYF. CDR3 nucleotide sequence: TGCAGTGCTAGAACAGGGAGTCTGGCCAAAAACATTCAGTACTTC.